These 25 T cell receptor beta chains were sequenced from one sample in a study of beta chain features in type 1 diabetes. Since all of the isolated RNA was reverse transcribed, expressed TCRB transcripts were what got sequenced. Data came from immunoSEQ multiplex PCR; TCRdb stores just in-frame clones and leaves some out. The table includes approximately 730,000 clones, 13% detected once. The antigens of these receptors remain unknown. Whole-study findings and limits: TCRB CDR3 length was moderately but significantly reduced in all four CD4+ subsets of Type 1 diabetes patients.

Sequencing input: naive CD4+ T cells from blood. All receptors derive from a man younger than 35 with type 1 diabetes.

This clone was seen a handful of times. V and J are TRBV30 and TRBJ2-3; tentatively, D is TRBD2 (6 bases). V lost 3 bases, J lost 6 bases, and 13 bases lay in between. The CDR3 is 13 residues long. CDR1 and CDR2 (germline): GTSNPN, SVGIG (reference sequence). CDR3 amino acids: CAWSGGAVDTQYF. The CDR3 bases are TGTGCCTGGAGCGGCGGGGCGGTGGATACGCAGTATTTT.

CDR3 in amino acids: CSVESTGTGTGGYTF. The CDR3 bases are TGCAGCGTTGAGTCCACCGGGACAGGGACTGGTGGCTACACCTTC. The rearrangement joins TRBV29-1 to TRBJ1-2; TRBD1 matches at 9 bases. Germline trimming cut 3 bases from V and 7 bases from J; bases unmatched to any gene: 12. This CDR3 has 15 residues. The germline V gene encodes CDR1 SQVTM and CDR2 ANQGSEA. The variable domain in full, with the rest retrieved from reference TRBV29-1 and TRBJ1-2, is SAVISQKPSRDICQRGTSLTIQCQVDSQVTMMFWYRQQPGQSLTLIATANQGSEATYESGFVIDKFPISRPNLTFSTLTVSNMSPEDSSIYLCSVESTGTGTGGYTFGSGTRLTVV.

V is TRBV7-9 and J is TRBJ1-4, with 7 bases lining up with TRBD1. The trim removed 5 bases at V and 6 bases at J, leaving 9 bases unmatched. CDR1 SEHNR and CDR2 FQNEAQ come from the germline V gene (reference sequence). This CDR3 contains 15 residues. CDR3 amino acids: CASSARQGWDEKLFF. DNA of the CDR3: TGTGCCAGCAGCGCGAGACAGGGTTGGGATGAAAAACTGTTTTTT.

The sample holds a few counts of this clone. The chain links TRBV6-5 to TRBJ1-5, with D maybe TRBD1 (6 bases). V lost 5 bases and J 6 bases, leaving 11 bases between the germline ends. The germline V gene encodes CDR1 MNHEY and CDR2 SVGAGI. This CDR3 contains 13 residues. CDR3 residues: CASSTQGAQPQHF. The CDR3 DNA follows: TGTGCCAGCAGTACACAGGGTGCTCAGCCCCAGCATTTT.

This clone was counted a few times. The gene calls are TRBV18 and TRBJ2-1; 8 bases agree with TRBD1. The CDR3 consists of 15 residues. V shed 4 bases and J 6 bases; nucleotides not matched to a gene: 8. Germline lookup yields CDR1 KGHSH and CDR2 LQKENI. Here the CDR3 DNA reads TGTGCCAGCTCACTTGGACAGGGCGCTGGCAATGAGCAGTTCTTC. Translated, it gives CASSLGQGAGNEQFF.

This clone was detected a few times. The gene calls are TRBV6-1 and TRBJ1-2; 10 positions match TRBD1. CDR3 length equals 13 residues. CDR1 MNHNS and CDR2 SASEGT come from the germline V gene. V gave up 11 bases and J gave up 4 bases; unmatched junction bases: 7. This CDR3 is CASRTGGIYGYTF. The CDR3, as DNA: TGTGCCTCCCGGACAGGGGGGATCTATGGCTACACCTTC.

V gene TRBV30 combines with J gene TRBJ1-1; D ambiguous. CDR3 size: 14 residues. CDR1 and CDR2 (germline): GTSNPN, SVGIG (reference sequence). V lost 0 bases and J lost 2, with 10 bases in between. DNA of the CDR3: TGTGCCTGGAGTGTGAGTTCGGGTAACACTGAAGCTTTCTTT. Its translation is CAWSVSSGNTEAFF.

This clone occurred a few times. The V gene is TRBV18, the J gene TRBJ1-5; D uncertain. CDR3 size: 15 residues. Per germline, CDR1 KGHSH and CDR2 LQKENI. Trimming pared 3 bases from V and 8 bases from J, leaving 17 bases between. CDR3: CASSPRTAPREPQHF. As DNA, the CDR3 is TGTGCCAGCTCACCTCGGACGGCCCCAAGGGAGCCCCAGCATTTT. The full variable domain, completed using reference TRBV18 and TRBJ1-5, is NAGVMQNPRHLVRRRGQEARLRCSPMKGHSHVYWYRQLPEEGLKFMVYLQKENIIDESGMPKERFSAEFPKEGPSILRIQQVVRGDSAAYFCASSPRTAPREPQHFGDGTRLSIL.

This clone has more than one count but fewer than ten. The gene calls are TRBV5-1 and TRBJ2-1, with TRBD2 matching over 7 bases. The CDR3 extends over 15 amino acids. Germline assignment: CDR1 SGHRS and CDR2 YFSETQ. The J segment lost 4 bases and the V segment lost 0 bases, leaving 4 bases of the junction unmatched. Here the CDR3 DNA reads TGCGCCAGCAGCTTGGCGGGACTAACGTACAATGAGCAGTTCTTC. It is translated as CASSLAGLTYNEQFF.

This chain links TRBV14 with TRBJ2-7; weak D call: TRBD1 (6 bases). Germline CDR1 is SGHDN and CDR2 is FVKESK. Trimming removed 0 bases from V and 0 bases from J, with 15 bases in between. The CDR3 runs 17 residues. The DNA of the CDR3 is TGTGCCAGCAGCCAAGATCTACCCAGGGGTTTCTCCTACGAGCAGTACTTC. This codes for CASSQDLPRGFSYEQYF.

This chain connects TRBV5-4 to TRBJ1-1; D is undetermined. V lost 4 bases, J lost 4 bases, and 14 bases lay in between. Germline CDR1 is SGHNT and CDR2 is YYREEE (reference sequence). CDR3 size: 14 residues. The CDR3 sequence is CASSPLEKGTEAFF. The CDR3 DNA reads as TGTGCCAGCAGCCCGCTTGAGAAGGGCACTGAAGCTTTCTTT.

This clone was picked up a small number of times. J is TRBJ2-5 and V is TRBV9; D may be TRBD2 (6 bases). V dropped 2 bases and J dropped 1 base, with 12 bases sitting between them. From germline, CDR1 is SGDLS and CDR2 YYNGEE. The CDR3 is made up of 15 amino acids. CDR3 amino acids: CASSVATGLQETQYF. The CDR3 bases are TGTGCCAGCAGCGTTGCAACGGGACTCCAAGAGACCCAGTACTTC.

This clone was detected only a few times. V and J are TRBV7-3 and TRBJ2-2; the D is unclear. Germline-derived CDR1 and CDR2 are SGHTA and FQGTGA. CDR3 length: 16 amino acids. Trimming shortened V by 1 base and J by 1 base, and 10 bases separated the two germline ends. CDR3 sequence (DNA): TGTGCCAGCAGCTTAAACGGTCCGATGAACACCGGGGAGCTGTTTTTT. It yields the protein CASSLNGPMNTGELFF.

The J gene is TRBJ2-1, the V gene TRBV29-1; D is ambiguous. The CDR3 has 14 residues. Germline assignment: CDR1 SQVTM and CDR2 ANQGSEA. Deletions cut 3 bases from V and 2 bases from J, with 11 bases between. CDR3 coding DNA: TGCAGCGTTGAGAACAGACTGACCTACAATGAGCAGTTCTTC. Translation: CSVENRLTYNEQFF.

The chain links TRBV30 to TRBJ1-5; 8 positions agree with TRBD1. V lost 3 bases and J lost 0; bases outside the gene matches: 19. Germline CDR1 and CDR2: GTSNPN and SVGIG (reference sequence). This CDR3 is 20 amino acids long. Here the CDR3 DNA reads TGTGCCTGGAGCGAGCCAACCGGGACAGGCGGGTGGTATAGCAATCAGCCCCAGCATTTT. Translating gives CAWSEPTGTGGWYSNQPQHF.

This chain links TRBV6-5 with TRBJ2-7; 7 bases line up with TRBD1. Germline CDR1 is MNHEY and CDR2 is SVGAGI. The CDR3 sequence is 12 residues long. The J segment lost 11 bases and the V segment lost 2 bases, leaving 6 bases of the junction unmatched. The CDR3 here is CASSYRFGQEYF. The CDR3 DNA reads as TGTGCCAGCAGTTACCGTTTTGGACAGGAGTACTTC.

There are a few counts of this clone. This chain connects TRBV10-3 to TRBJ2-3; weak D call: TRBD1 (5 bases). The germline V and J ends were trimmed by 10 bases and 1 base, with 15 bases remaining between them. CDR3 length: 14 amino acids. Germline loops: CDR1 ENHRY, CDR2 SYGVKD. CDR3 residues: CATSAGSGTDTQYF. The DNA of the CDR3 is TGTGCCACCTCAGCAGGGTCCGGCACAGATACGCAGTATTTT.

The V and J genes are TRBV19 and TRBJ1-6; 10 bases fit TRBD1. This CDR3 is built from 16 residues. Germline-derived CDR1 and CDR2 are LNHDA and SQIVND (reference sequence). Trimming at V came to 6 bases and at J to 10 bases, leaving 12 bases not matched to a gene. DNA for the CDR3: TGTGCCAGTAGGACTCTCCGGGACAGGGGAGACTCACCCCTCCACTTT. Its protein product is CASRTLRDRGDSPLHF.

The chain links TRBV7-2 to TRBJ1-5; no firm D call. The CDR3 is 14 residues long. Germline CDR1 is SGHTA and CDR2 is FQGNSA. Trimming removed 1 base at V and 7 bases at J, with 11 bases between. The DNA of the CDR3 is TGTGCCAGCAGCTTAGTTGGGAAAGCGCAGCCCCAGCATTTT. Protein: CASSLVGKAQPQHF.

Note on this clone: Other DNA sequences in this specimen translate into the identical CDR3. The rearrangement uses TRBV5-1 and TRBJ2-1; 8 nucleotides align to TRBD2. The CDR3 is 15 amino acids. V lost 0 bases to trimming and J lost 4 bases; unmatched junction nucleotides: 3. Germline CDR1 and CDR2: SGHRS and YFSETQ. This CDR3 reads CASSLGLAGYNEQFF. In DNA, the CDR3 is TGCGCCAGCAGCTTGGGTCTAGCGGGTTACAATGAGCAGTTCTTC.

This clone was observed a handful of times. The rearrangement joins TRBV28 to TRBJ2-5, with D maybe TRBD2 (6 bases). Germline lookup yields CDR1 MDHEN and CDR2 SYDVKM. The CDR3 sequence is 13 residues long. V lost 7 bases, J lost 3 bases, and 12 bases lay in between. The DNA of the CDR3 is TGTGCCAGCAATGGTGGCGGGAAAGAGACCCAGTACTTC. It codes for CASNGGGKETQYF.

The chain couples TRBV6-6 to TRBJ2-1; D may be TRBD2 (5 bases). Germline V gives CDR1 MNHNY, CDR2 SVGAGI (reference sequence). Trimming cost V 7 bases and J 6 bases, with 10 bases left between them. The CDR3 runs 12 residues. DNA for the CDR3: TGTGCCAGCACCACTAGTCGCAATGAGCAGTTCTTC. Protein product: CASTTSRNEQFF.

The rearrangement joins TRBV19 to TRBJ2-1, with D perhaps TRBD2 (5 bases). The CDR3 has 14 amino acids. In germline, CDR1 is LNHDA, CDR2 SQIVND (reference sequence). The V end lost 5 bases, the J end lost 2 bases, and 10 bases lay between the germline ends. The DNA of the CDR3 is TGTGCCAGTAGTTTGCGGGCAACCTACAATGAGCAGTTCTTC. Its protein product is CASSLRATYNEQFF.

V and J are TRBV25-1 and TRBJ2-1; TRBD2 matches at 10 bases. Losses at the gene ends were 1 base for V and 2 bases for J; bases not matched to a gene: 2. The CDR3 has 16 amino acids. Per germline, CDR1 MGHDK and CDR2 SYGVNS. CDR3 DNA: TGTGCCAGCAGTGAATCAAGCGGGGGGGCCTACAATGAGCAGTTCTTC. This gives the protein CASSESSGGAYNEQFF.

This clone was recorded a few times. The CDR3 nucleotides read TGCAGCGTTGAAGTCACCGGGACAGGGGGCGATTATGGCTACACCTTC. This codes for CSVEVTGTGGDYGYTF. The chain combines TRBV29-1 with TRBJ1-2; 12 bases fit TRBD1. The ends lost 1 base at V and 5 bases at J; junction bases unmatched: 8. This CDR3 comprises 16 residues. Germline V gives CDR1 SQVTM, CDR2 ANQGSEA.